These 30 T cell receptor beta chains share one sample of origin, sequenced in a study of cytomegalovirus exposure and HLA in healthy donors. PCR used 60 Vbeta primers and 13 Jbeta primers. This table comes from immunoSEQ multiplex PCR, and its TCRdb copy is limited to in-frame clones, with some not included. Here the sample spans over 150,000 clones, approximately 84% being singletons. Sequenced sample: PBMCs. The receptors shown here come from a boy younger than 10 in good health and CMV-seronegative.

CDR3 loop: CASSLKASGRFGPYF. The CDR3 DNA sequence: TGTGCCAGCAGTTTAAAGGCTAGCGGGAGATTCGGTCCGTACTTC. The gene calls are TRBV28 and TRBJ2-7, with 10 nucleotides matching TRBD2. This CDR3 region has 15 residues. V was pared by 2 bases and J by 12 bases, with 13 bases of the junction left unmatched. CDR1 MDHEN and CDR2 SYDVKM come from the germline V gene.

The chain couples TRBV5-8 to TRBJ2-2; D remains unclear. CDR3 length: 16 amino acids. V was shortened by 4 bases and J by 3 bases, with 16 bases between the two germline ends. Germline CDR1 SGHTS, CDR2 YDEGEE. The CDR3 here is CASSIGQDWDTGELFF. The CDR3 DNA reads TGTGCCAGCAGCATCGGCCAAGACTGGGACACCGGGGAGCTGTTTTTT.

This sequence joins TRBV9 and TRBJ1-1; unclear D gene. Germline CDR1 is SGDLS and CDR2 is YYNGEE. The CDR3 has 14 residues. Trimming took 4 bases from V and 3 from J, leaving 13 bases between them. The CDR3, as DNA: TGTGCCAGCAGCCCAAGCGGGTTGGACACTGAAGCTTTCTTT. Its translation is CASSPSGLDTEAFF.

The chain employs TRBV19 and TRBJ2-1; a possible D gene is TRBD2 (5 bases). CDR1 is LNHDA and CDR2 is SQIVND in the germline V gene (reference sequence). V was shortened by 3 bases and J by 3 bases, with 12 bases between the two germline ends. This CDR3 is 15 amino acids long. CDR3 region: CASSMRWERYNEQFF. CDR3 bases: TGTGCCAGTAGTATGAGGTGGGAGCGCTACAATGAGCAGTTCTTC.

The chain combines TRBV11-1 with TRBJ2-7, with D possibly matching TRBD1 (5 bases). The V end was cut by 2 bases, the J end by 7 bases, with 9 bases between. The CDR3 is made up of 12 amino acids. Germline V lookup: CDR1 SGHAT, CDR2 FQDESV (reference sequence). CDR3 in DNA: TGTGCCAGCAGCTTAAACAGGTGGGAGCAGTACTTC. This codes for CASSLNRWEQYF.

The CDR3 nucleotides read TGTGCCAGTTTAGCGGGCCCAAGAGTCGAGCAGTACTTC. Protein: CASLAGPRVEQYF. This chain links TRBV2 with TRBJ2-7; 7 positions agree with TRBD2. In germline, CDR1 is SNHLY, CDR2 FYNNEI. The CDR3 sequence is 13 residues long. The junction had 11 bases not matched to a gene; V was cut back by 9 bases and J by 6 bases. Drawing the rest from reference TRBV2 and TRBJ2-7, the complete variable domain is EPEVTQTPSHQVTQMGQEVILRCVPISNHLYFYWYRQILGQKVEFLVSFYNNEISEKSEIFDDQFSVERPDGSNFTLKIRSTKLEDSAMYFCASLAGPRVEQYFGPGTRLTVT.

A few counts support this clone. The chain is built from TRBV6-5 and TRBJ1-1; D unresolved. The germline V gene encodes CDR1 MNHEY and CDR2 SVGAGI. The V and J ends lost 6 bases and 4 bases respectively, with 6 bases between them. CDR3 length: 11 residues. CDR3 region: CASRRSTEAFF. CDR3 bases: TGTGCCAGCAGACGGAGCACTGAAGCTTTCTTT.

CDR3 DNA: TGTGCCAGCAGTTACTCGTACGCGACTAACTATGGCTACACCTTC. Translation: CASSYSYATNYGYTF. The rearrangement joins TRBV6-5 to TRBJ1-2; no definite D call. The CDR3 contains 15 residues. Looked up from germline, CDR1 is MNHEY and CDR2 is SVGAGI. The V and J ends lost 0 bases and 0 bases respectively, with 8 bases between them.

The chain employs TRBV5-4 and TRBJ2-5; 7 nucleotides match TRBD1. TRBJ2-7 explains the end of the DNA better; the J call may be wrong. The CDR3 is made up of 13 amino acids. CDR1 and CDR2 (germline): SGHNT, YYREEE (reference sequence). This chain's CDR3 is CASSPGTAYEQYF. CDR3 DNA sequence: TGTGCCAGCAGCCCCGGGACAGCCTACGAGCAGTACTTC.

The chain links TRBV5-8 to TRBJ1-1; 9 nucleotides line up with TRBD1. The V and J ends lost 2 bases and 5 bases, in that order; junction bases with no gene match: 7. This CDR3 has 15 amino acids. Per the germline V gene, CDR1 is SGHTS and CDR2 is YDEGEE. CDR3 coding DNA: TGTGCCAGCAGCTTCAAGGACAGGGGAGATACTGAAGCTTTCTTT. It translates to CASSFKDRGDTEAFF.

The genes are TRBV5-1 and TRBJ1-1; TRBD1 matches at 11 bases. Germline V gene sequence: CDR1 SGHRS, CDR2 YFSETQ. Trimming removed 4 bases from V and 7 bases from J; junction bases left unmatched: 12. CDR3 length: 16 amino acids. The CDR3 coding sequence is TGCGCCAGCAGCAGGGGGACAGGGGGGGACTTTGGTGAAGCTTTCTTT. It specifies CASSRGTGGDFGEAFF. The full variable domain, its missing parts supplied by reference TRBV5-1 and TRBJ1-1, is KAGVTQTPRYLIKTRGQQVTLSCSPISGHRSVSWYQQTPGQGLQFLFEYFSETQRNKGNFPGRFSGRQFSNSRSEMNVSTLELGDSALYLCASSRGTGGDFGEAFFGQGTRLTVV.

This clone was counted a few times. The chain couples TRBV2 to TRBJ1-2, with TRBD1 identical over 9 bases. V lost 5 bases and J lost 4; bases outside the gene matches: 2. This CDR3 is 13 amino acids long. Germline CDR1 is SNHLY and CDR2 is FYNNEI. The DNA for the CDR3 is TGTGCCAGCAGTCCGGACAGGGGCTATGGCTACACCTTC. It yields the protein CASSPDRGYGYTF. Based on the CDR3 plus reference TRBV2 and TRBJ1-2, the full variable domain is EPEVTQTPSHQVTQMGQEVILRCVPISNHLYFYWYRQILGQKVEFLVSFYNNEISEKSEIFDDQFSVERPDGSNFTLKIRSTKLEDSAMYFCASSPDRGYGYTFGSGTRLTVV.

This chain uses TRBV19 with TRBJ1-3, with 9 bases identical to TRBD1. Trimming removed 11 bases from V and 3 bases from J; junction bases left unmatched: 8. The CDR3 spans 14 residues. Germline CDR1 is LNHDA and CDR2 is SQIVND (reference sequence). Here the CDR3 reads CASSPGQGGNTIYF. As DNA, the CDR3 is TGTGCCTCTTCCCCGGGACAGGGTGGAAACACCATATATTTT.

The genes are TRBV27 and TRBJ2-3; no firm D call. Trimming took 3 bases from V and 6 from J, leaving 7 bases between them. Germline loops: CDR1 MNHEY, CDR2 SMNVEV (reference sequence). CDR3 length: 12 amino acids. CDR3 DNA sequence: TGTGCCAGCAGTTTTAACGGGGATACGCAGTATTTT. This codes for CASSFNGDTQYF.

The V and J genes are TRBV9 and TRBJ2-6, with a tentative D call TRBD2 (5 bases). The germline V gene encodes CDR1 SGDLS and CDR2 YYNGEE. V gave up 7 bases and J gave up 1 base, with 15 bases separating them. This CDR3 region has 16 residues. CDR3 in DNA: TGTGCCAGCGGCGGGTTGTCGGGATCTGGGGCCAACGTCCTGACTTTC. Amino acid sequence: CASGGLSGSGANVLTF. The complete variable domain, with remaining parts taken from reference TRBV9 and TRBJ2-6, reads DSGVTQTPKHLITATGQRVTLRCSPRSGDLSVYWYQQSLDQGLQFLIQYYNGEERAKGNILERFSAQQFPDLHSELNLSSLELGDSALYFCASGGLSGSGANVLTFGAGSRLTVL.

V is TRBV18 and J is TRBJ2-1, with 10 bases lining up with TRBD2. V shed 4 bases, J shed 5 bases, and the junction held 2 bases outside the gene matches. This CDR3 has 14 amino acids. The germline V gene has CDR1 KGHSH and CDR2 LQKENI. The chain's CDR3 is CASSLAGGHNEQFF. The CDR3, as DNA: TGTGCCAGCTCACTAGCGGGAGGACACAATGAGCAGTTCTTC.

The chain links TRBV5-8 to TRBJ2-3; 7 positions match TRBD1. The CDR3 is 16 residues long. Germline loops: CDR1 SGHTS, CDR2 YDEGEE. The junction had 10 bases not matched to a gene; V was cut back by 2 bases and J by 4 bases. DNA of the CDR3: TGTGCCAGCAGCTTCACGACAGGGCTACGTGCAGATACGCAGTATTTT. Protein product: CASSFTTGLRADTQYF.

This clone came up once. The chain couples TRBV7-2 to TRBJ1-2, with no clear D. V was shortened by 5 bases and J by 4 bases, with 11 bases between the two germline ends. The length of the CDR3 is 13 residues. Germline V gene lookup returns CDR1 SGHTA and CDR2 FQGNSA. CDR3 sequence: CASSRKRGYGYTF. CDR3 nucleotides: TGTGCCAGCAGCCGTAAGCGAGGCTATGGCTACACCTTC.

The chain has TRBV28 and TRBJ1-2; weak D call: TRBD1 (5 bases). V dropped 10 bases and J dropped 4 bases, with 19 bases sitting between them. There are 14 residues in the CDR3. Germline CDR1 and CDR2: MDHEN and SYDVKM. The CDR3 DNA reads TGTGCCATCCTCCTTCAGGGTCCCGCCTATGGCTACACCTTC. Encoded protein: CAILLQGPAYGYTF.

This CDR3 reads CASSLRTGDSGNTIYF. In DNA, the CDR3 is TGTGCCAGCAGCTTACGGACAGGGGACTCTGGAAACACCATATATTTT. The rearrangement links TRBV7-9 to TRBJ1-3, with 9 nucleotides matching TRBD1. Germline CDR1 is SEHNR and CDR2 is FQNEAQ (reference sequence). This CDR3 region has 16 residues. Germline trimming cut 2 bases from V and 0 bases from J; bases unmatched to any gene: 2.

The chain combines TRBV19 with TRBJ2-7; 7 nucleotides line up with TRBD1. The CDR3 spans 12 residues. Unmatched junction bases numbered 1, after V lost 3 bases and J lost 5 bases. Germline CDR1 LNHDA, CDR2 SQIVND (reference sequence). Here the CDR3 DNA reads TGTGCCAGTAGTATTACAGGGGACGAGCAGTACTTC. Translating it yields CASSITGDEQYF.

The V and J genes are TRBV28 and TRBJ1-2, with D maybe TRBD1 (6 bases). The CDR3 has 13 amino acids. CDR1 MDHEN and CDR2 SYDVKM come from the germline V gene. Trimming left V 8 bases short and J 6 bases short, with 16 bases between. The CDR3 DNA is TGTGCCAGCCGAGACAGGACTCGGCATGGCTACACCTTC. Translation: CASRDRTRHGYTF.

V and J are TRBV4-1 and TRBJ2-5; TRBD2 might be the D (5 bases). Germline-derived CDR1 and CDR2 are MGHRA and YSYEKL. V gave up 4 bases and J gave up 3 bases, with 9 bases separating them. The CDR3 is made up of 13 amino acids. CDR3 nucleotide sequence: TGCGCCAGCAGCCGCTTGGGAGAAGAGACCCAGTACTTC. Residues: CASSRLGEETQYF.

The chain employs TRBV4-1 and TRBJ1-2; 12 positions agree with TRBD1. V shed 5 bases, J shed 8 bases, and the junction held 6 bases outside the gene matches. Germline V lookup: CDR1 MGHRA, CDR2 YSYEKL. The CDR3 runs 14 residues. The CDR3 region is CASSVGTGGIGYTF. The CDR3 coding sequence is TGCGCCAGCAGCGTCGGGACAGGGGGCATCGGCTACACCTTC.

About this clone itself: The junction departs from the called germline gene at one end, perhaps through a read error. This chain connects TRBV7-8 to TRBJ1-1, with TRBD1 matching 9 bases. Germline CDR1 SGHVS, CDR2 FQNEAQ. This CDR3 comprises 15 residues. CDR3 residues: CASSRLDGTGTGAFF. Here the CDR3 DNA reads TGTGCCAGCAGCCGTTTGGACGGGACAGGGACTGGAGCTTTCTTT.

The chain recombines TRBV9 with TRBJ2-2; a possible D gene is TRBD2 (6 bases). Germline CDR1 SGDLS, CDR2 YYNGEE. This CDR3 contains 13 residues. V lost 0 bases to trimming and J lost 9 bases, with 9 bases between them. CDR3 in DNA: TGTGCCAGCAGCGTAGACGGGGGTCGGGAGCTGTTTTTT. The encoded protein is CASSVDGGRELFF.

The chain couples TRBV10-3 to TRBJ2-4; TRBD1 matches 8 bases. With 0 bases clipped from V and 3 bases from J, the junction kept 4 bases outside the gene matches. Germline CDR1 reads ENHRY; CDR2 reads SYGVKD. CDR3 length: 16 amino acids. CDR3 DNA sequence: TGTGCCATCAGTGAGTCGGTGGACAGGGTCAAAAACATTCAGTACTTC. Translated, it gives CAISESVDRVKNIQYF.

V and J are TRBV19 and TRBJ1-4, with 9 bases fitting TRBD1. The trim removed 5 bases at V and 7 bases at J, leaving 14 bases unmatched. Germline V CDR1 and CDR2: LNHDA, SQIVND (reference sequence). The CDR3 length is 17 residues. The CDR3 region has the DNA TGTGCCAGTAGTCCTGCTGGGTTACAGGGGGCAGGTGAAAAACTGTTTTTT. Protein: CASSPAGLQGAGEKLFF.

The chain recombines TRBV6-5 with TRBJ2-7, with D possibly TRBD2 on 5 matching bases. Trimming pared 4 bases from V and 2 bases from J, leaving 9 bases between. The CDR3 sequence is 13 residues long. Germline CDR1 and CDR2: MNHEY and SVGAGI. The CDR3 here is CASSSWRAYEQYF. CDR3 DNA: TGTGCCAGCAGTTCCTGGCGGGCCTACGAGCAGTACTTC.

The chain links TRBV28 to TRBJ2-7; possible D gene TRBD1, 6 bases. CDR3 length equals 13 residues. Trimming cost V 4 bases and J 0 bases, with 7 bases left between them. The germline V gene encodes CDR1 MDHEN and CDR2 SYDVKM. The CDR3 here is CASSWTASYEQYF. The CDR3 coding sequence is TGTGCCAGCAGTTGGACAGCCTCCTACGAGCAGTACTTC.